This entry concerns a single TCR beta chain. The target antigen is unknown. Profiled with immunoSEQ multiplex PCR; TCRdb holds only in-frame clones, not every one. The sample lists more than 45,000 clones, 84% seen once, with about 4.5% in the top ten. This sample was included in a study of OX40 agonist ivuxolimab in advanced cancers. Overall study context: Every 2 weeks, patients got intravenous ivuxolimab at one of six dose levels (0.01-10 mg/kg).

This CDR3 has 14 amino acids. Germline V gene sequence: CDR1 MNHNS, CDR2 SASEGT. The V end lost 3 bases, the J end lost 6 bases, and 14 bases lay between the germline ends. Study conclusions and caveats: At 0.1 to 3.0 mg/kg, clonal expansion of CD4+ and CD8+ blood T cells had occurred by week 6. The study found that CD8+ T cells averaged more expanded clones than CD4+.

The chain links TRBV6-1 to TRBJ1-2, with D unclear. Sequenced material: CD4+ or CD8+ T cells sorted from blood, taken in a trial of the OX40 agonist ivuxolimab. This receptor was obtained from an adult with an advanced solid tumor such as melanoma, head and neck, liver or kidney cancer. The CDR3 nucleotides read TGTGCCAGCAGTGACCCGACAAGAAGACATGGCTACACCTTC. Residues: CASSDPTRRHGYTF.